Presented here are 8 T cell receptor beta chains from one specimen sequenced in a study of response to subunit inactivated influenza vaccine (dated by TCRdb to between 2017 and 2018). The library was produced with RT-PCR. These reads were obtained on an Illumina HiSeq 2500. The public reads were reprocessed in TCRdb via fastp at Q25 and MiXCR, keeping in-frame beta chains. Duplicate CDR3 protein sequences are folded into a single record with the most common DNA and genes. The sample table contains hundreds of thousands of distinct CDR3 sequences; only one count was recorded for 20% to 25% of them. About a tenth of the sample rests with the top ten. This material consisted of PBMCs from blood, taken about 20 months after vaccination. The receptor source for this set is a man aged 45 to 70 who received an inactivated influenza vaccine. Donor details come from another sample of the same person, matched by shared clones.

This clonotype has at least ten counts. The genes are TRBV12-3 or TRBV12-4 and TRBJ1-1; TRBD1 is a possible D gene (5 bases). This CDR3 region has 14 residues. V gave up 8 bases and J gave up 5 bases, with 18 bases separating them. The DNA of the CDR3 is TGTGCCAGCGGTCCTCGACAGCGGGGGACTGAAGCTTTCTTT. It specifies CASGPRQRGTEAFF.

Of note for this clonotype: One junction end does not reproduce the germline sequence, and a read error may be involved. This chain joins TRBV7-8 and TRBJ1-5; D call uncertain. The CDR3 spans 13 residues. CDR1 and CDR2 (germline): SGHVS, FQNEAQ. CDR3 in amino acids: CASSLAADQLQHF. The CDR3, as DNA: TGTGCCAGCAGCTTAGCGGCAGATCAGCTCCAGCATTTT. Full variable domain (remainder filled in from reference TRBV7-8 and TRBJ1-5): GAGVSQSPRYKVAKRGQDVALRCDPISGHVSLFWYQQALGQGPEFLTYFQNEAQLDKSGLPSDRFFAERPEGSVSTLKIQRTQQEDSAVYLCASSLAADQLQHFGDGTRLSIL.

The CDR3 sequence: CASKPDLRGSGFF. In DNA, the CDR3 is TGTGCCAGCAAACCCGACTTGCGGGGGTCAGGTTTCTTC. V usage is TRBV12-3 or TRBV12-4 and J usage is TRBJ2-1; 7 bases match TRBD2. Trimming took 7 bases from V and 16 from J; bases not matched to a gene: 16. The CDR3 has 13 amino acids.

The rearrangement links TRBV5-1 to TRBJ2-3; D may be TRBD1 or TRBD2 (5 bases each). This CDR3 has 16 residues. V lost 3 bases and J 3 bases, leaving 17 bases between the germline ends. In germline, CDR1 is SGHRS, CDR2 YFSETQ. Here the CDR3 reads CASSSGRDQRTDTQYF. The CDR3 DNA reads as TGCGCCAGCAGCTCGGGCAGGGACCAAAGAACAGATACGCAGTATTTT.

The chain joins TRBV12-3 or TRBV12-4 to TRBJ2-3, with 13 nucleotides matching TRBD2. The CDR3 runs to 17 residues. The junction had 6 bases not matched to a gene; V was cut back by 5 bases and J by 1 base. CDR3 loop: CASSRTSGRWGTDTQYF. Here the CDR3 DNA reads TGTGCCAGCAGTCGGACTAGCGGGAGATGGGGCACAGATACGCAGTATTTT.

This clonotype was counted at least ten times. This chain joins TRBV2 and TRBJ2-5; unclear D gene. Between the trimmed V and J ends, which lost 8 bases and 3 bases, there was a span of 10 bases. Germline V lookup: CDR1 SNHLY, CDR2 FYNNEI. CDR3 size: 12 residues. CDR3 coding DNA: TGTGCCAGCTCGGGCGGTGAAGAGACCCAGTACTTC. It encodes CASSGGEETQYF.

V is TRBV5-6 and J is TRBJ2-5; D gene unclear. Germline lookup yields CDR1 SGHDT and CDR2 YYEEEE. Trimming removed 2 bases from V and 4 bases from J, with 9 bases in between. The length of the CDR3 is 13 residues. CDR3 in DNA: TGTGCCAGCAGCTTTATTTCGTCAGAGACCCAGTACTTC. Amino acids: CASSFISSETQYF.

V and J are TRBV19 and TRBJ1-1, with D unresolved. CDR1 is LNHDA and CDR2 is SQIVND in the germline V gene (reference sequence). The CDR3 is 15 residues long. The V end lost 1 base, the J end lost 0 bases, and 9 bases lay between the germline ends. In nucleotides, the CDR3 is TGTGCCAGTAGTATAGGGCCATCTATGAACACTGAAGCTTTCTTT. Translating gives CASSIGPSMNTEAFF.